This TCR beta chain was identified during a study of shared clonotypes between healthy human individuals. Overall study: With ages of 18 to 49, the donors were a couple of women and a few men. CD4 naive cells filled three plates per donor, CD4 memory three, CD8 naive two and CD8 memory one.

The assay was immunoSEQ multiplex PCR, and TCRdb's table has in-frame clones only and misses some. The data contain around 1 million clones, more than 75% of them singletons. Notes on the study in general: Unshared clonotypes carried lower generation probabilities than those common to all four donors.

Remarks on this clone: Antigen: not known.

The V and J ends lost 9 bases and 4 bases, in that order; junction bases with no gene match: 6. Per germline, CDR1 MNHEY and CDR2 SVGAGI. This CDR3 has 13 residues. Sequencing used memory CD4+ T cells sorted from blood. Subset meaning: CD45RA-negative fraction. This sequence was found in a man aged 18 to 30 in good health. This sequence joins TRBV6-5 and TRBJ1-5, with 7 bases fitting TRBD1. CDR3 in DNA: TGTGCCAGTCAAGGACAGGATAATCAGCCCCAGCATTTT. It yields the protein CASQGQDNQPQHF.